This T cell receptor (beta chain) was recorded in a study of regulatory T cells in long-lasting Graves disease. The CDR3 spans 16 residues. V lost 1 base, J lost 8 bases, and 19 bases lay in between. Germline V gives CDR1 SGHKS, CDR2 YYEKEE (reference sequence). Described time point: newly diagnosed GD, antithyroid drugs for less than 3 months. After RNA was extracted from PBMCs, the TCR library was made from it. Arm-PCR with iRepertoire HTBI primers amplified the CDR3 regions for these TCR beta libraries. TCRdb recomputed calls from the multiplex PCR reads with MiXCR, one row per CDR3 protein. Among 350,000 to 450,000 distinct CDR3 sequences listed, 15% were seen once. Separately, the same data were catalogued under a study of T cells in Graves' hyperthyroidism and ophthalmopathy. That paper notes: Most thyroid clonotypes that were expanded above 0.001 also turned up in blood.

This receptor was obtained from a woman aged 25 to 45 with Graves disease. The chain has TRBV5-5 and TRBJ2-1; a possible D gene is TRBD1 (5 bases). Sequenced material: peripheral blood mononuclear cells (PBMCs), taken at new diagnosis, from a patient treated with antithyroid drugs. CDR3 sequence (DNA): TGTGCCAGCAGCTTGTGGCCACCCTGGGGCTTGGATGAGCAGTTCTTC. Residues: CASSLWPPWGLDEQFF.